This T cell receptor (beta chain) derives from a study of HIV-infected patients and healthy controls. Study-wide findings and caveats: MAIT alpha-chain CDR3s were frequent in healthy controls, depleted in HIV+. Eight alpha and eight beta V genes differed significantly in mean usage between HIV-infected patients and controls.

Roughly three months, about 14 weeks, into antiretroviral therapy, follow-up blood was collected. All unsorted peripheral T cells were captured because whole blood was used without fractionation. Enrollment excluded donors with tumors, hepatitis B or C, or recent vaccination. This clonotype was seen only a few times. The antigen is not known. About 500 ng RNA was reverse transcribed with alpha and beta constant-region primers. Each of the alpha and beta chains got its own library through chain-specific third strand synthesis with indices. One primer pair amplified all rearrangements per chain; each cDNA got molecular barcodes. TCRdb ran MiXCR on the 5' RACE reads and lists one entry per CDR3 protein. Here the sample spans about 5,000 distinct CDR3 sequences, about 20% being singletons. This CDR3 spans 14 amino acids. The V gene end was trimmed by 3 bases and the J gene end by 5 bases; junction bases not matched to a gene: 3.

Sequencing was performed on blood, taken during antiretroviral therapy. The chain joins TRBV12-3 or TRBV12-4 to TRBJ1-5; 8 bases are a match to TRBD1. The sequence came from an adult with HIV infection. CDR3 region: CASSFRGRHQPQHF. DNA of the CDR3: TGTGCCAGCAGTTTCAGGGGGCGGCATCAGCCCCAGCATTTT.